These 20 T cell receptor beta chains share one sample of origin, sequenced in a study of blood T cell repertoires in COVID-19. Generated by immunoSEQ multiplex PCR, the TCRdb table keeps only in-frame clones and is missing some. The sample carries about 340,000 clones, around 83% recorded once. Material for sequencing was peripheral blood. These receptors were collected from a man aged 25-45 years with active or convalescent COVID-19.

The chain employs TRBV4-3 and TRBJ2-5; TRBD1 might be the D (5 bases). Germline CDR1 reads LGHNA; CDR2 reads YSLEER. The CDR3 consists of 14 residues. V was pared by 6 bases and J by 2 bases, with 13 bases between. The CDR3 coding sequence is TGCGCCAGCAGTCGCAGCAGGGAACAAGAGACCCAGTACTTC. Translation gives CASSRSREQETQYF.

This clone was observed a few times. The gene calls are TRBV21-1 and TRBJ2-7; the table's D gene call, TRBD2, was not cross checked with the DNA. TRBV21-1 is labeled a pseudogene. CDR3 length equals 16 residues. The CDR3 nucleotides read TGTGCCAGCAGCAATCGGGCTAGCGGGGAAGCCTACGAGCAGTACTTC. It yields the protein CASSNRASGEAYEQYF.

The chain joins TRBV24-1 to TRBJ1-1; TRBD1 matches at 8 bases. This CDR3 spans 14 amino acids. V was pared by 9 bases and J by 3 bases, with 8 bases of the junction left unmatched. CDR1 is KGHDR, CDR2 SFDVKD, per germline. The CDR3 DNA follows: TGTGCCACCTCTGGGGGACAGGACCACACTGAAGCTTTCTTT. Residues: CATSGGQDHTEAFF.

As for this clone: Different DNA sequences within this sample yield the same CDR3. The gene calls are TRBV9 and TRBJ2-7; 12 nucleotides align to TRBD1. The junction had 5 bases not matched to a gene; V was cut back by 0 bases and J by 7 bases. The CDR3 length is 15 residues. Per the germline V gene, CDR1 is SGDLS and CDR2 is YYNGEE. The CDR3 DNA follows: TGTGCCAGCAGCGTAGGGGACAGGGGGCTAGGGGAGCAGTACTTC. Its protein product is CASSVGDRGLGEQYF.

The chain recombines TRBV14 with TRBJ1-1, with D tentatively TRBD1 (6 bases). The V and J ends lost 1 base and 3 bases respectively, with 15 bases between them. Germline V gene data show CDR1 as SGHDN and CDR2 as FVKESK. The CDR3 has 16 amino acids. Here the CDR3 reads CASSQVWARGDTEAFF. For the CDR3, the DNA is TGTGCCAGCAGCCAAGTGTGGGCCAGGGGCGACACTGAAGCTTTCTTT. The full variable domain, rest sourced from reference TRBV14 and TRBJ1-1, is EAGVTQFPSHSVIEKGQTVTLRCDPISGHDNLYWYRRVMGKEIKFLLHFVKESKQDESGMPNNRFLAERTGGTYSTLKVQPAELEDSGVYFCASSQVWARGDTEAFFGQGTRLTVV.

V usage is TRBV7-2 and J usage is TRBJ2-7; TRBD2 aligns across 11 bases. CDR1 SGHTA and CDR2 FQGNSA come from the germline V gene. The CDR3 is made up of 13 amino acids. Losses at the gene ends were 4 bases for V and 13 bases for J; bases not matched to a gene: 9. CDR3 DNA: TGTGCCAGCAGCTCGCTAGCGGGAGGAAAGGAATACTTC. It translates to CASSSLAGGKEYF.

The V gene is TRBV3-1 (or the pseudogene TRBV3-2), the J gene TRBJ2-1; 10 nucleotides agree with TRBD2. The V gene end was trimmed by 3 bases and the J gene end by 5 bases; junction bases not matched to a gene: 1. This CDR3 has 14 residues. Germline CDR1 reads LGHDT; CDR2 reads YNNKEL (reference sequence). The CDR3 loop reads CASSHLAGDNEQFF. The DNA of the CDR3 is TGTGCCAGCAGCCACCTAGCGGGGGACAATGAGCAGTTCTTC.

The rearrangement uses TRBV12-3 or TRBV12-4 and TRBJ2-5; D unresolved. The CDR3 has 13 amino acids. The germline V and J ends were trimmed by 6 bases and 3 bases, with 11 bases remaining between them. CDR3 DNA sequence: TGTGCCAGCAGCTATCTAGTGGAAGAGACCCAGTACTTC. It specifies CASSYLVEETQYF.

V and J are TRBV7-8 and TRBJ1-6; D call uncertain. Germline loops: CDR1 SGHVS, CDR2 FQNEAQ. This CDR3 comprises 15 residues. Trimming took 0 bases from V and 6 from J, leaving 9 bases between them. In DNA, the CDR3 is TGTGCCAGCAGCTTAGCGACTCAAAGTAATTCACCCCTCCACTTT. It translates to CASSLATQSNSPLHF.

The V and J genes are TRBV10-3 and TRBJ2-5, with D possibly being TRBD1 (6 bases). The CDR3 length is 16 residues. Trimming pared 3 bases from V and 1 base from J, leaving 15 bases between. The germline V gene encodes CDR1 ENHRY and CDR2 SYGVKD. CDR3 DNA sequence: TGTGCCATCAGTGACCCAGTGACAGGAGGCCAAGAGACCCAGTACTTC. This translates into CAISDPVTGGQETQYF.

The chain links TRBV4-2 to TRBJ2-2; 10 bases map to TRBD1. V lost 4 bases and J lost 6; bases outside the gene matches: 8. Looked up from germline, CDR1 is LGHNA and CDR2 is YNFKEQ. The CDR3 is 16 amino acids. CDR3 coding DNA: TGTGCCAGCAGCCGAACCGGGACAGGGGCCCCCGGGGAGCTGTTTTTT. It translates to CASSRTGTGAPGELFF.

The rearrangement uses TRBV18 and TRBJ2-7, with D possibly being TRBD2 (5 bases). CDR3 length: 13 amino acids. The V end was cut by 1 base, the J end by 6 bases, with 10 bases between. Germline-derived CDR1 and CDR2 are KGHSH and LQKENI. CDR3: CASSPQSEGEQYF. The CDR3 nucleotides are TGTGCCAGCTCACCACAGTCCGAGGGCGAGCAGTACTTC. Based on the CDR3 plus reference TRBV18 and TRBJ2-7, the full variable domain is NAGVMQNPRHLVRRRGQEARLRCSPMKGHSHVYWYRQLPEEGLKFMVYLQKENIIDESGMPKERFSAEFPKEGPSILRIQQVVRGDSAAYFCASSPQSEGEQYFGPGTRLTVT.

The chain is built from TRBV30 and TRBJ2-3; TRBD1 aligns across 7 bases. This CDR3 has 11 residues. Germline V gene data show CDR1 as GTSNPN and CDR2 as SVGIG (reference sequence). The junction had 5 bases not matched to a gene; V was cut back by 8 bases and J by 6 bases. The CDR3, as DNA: TGTGCCGGCAGGGGGATGGATACGCAGTATTTT. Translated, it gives CAGRGMDTQYF.

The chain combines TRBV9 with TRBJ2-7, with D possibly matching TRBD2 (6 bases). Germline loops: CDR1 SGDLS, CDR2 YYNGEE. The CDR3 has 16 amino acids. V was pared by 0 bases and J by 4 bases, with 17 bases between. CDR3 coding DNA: TGTGCCAGCAGCGTAGGGAGGGTGGCGGGCCCTTACGAGCAGTACTTC. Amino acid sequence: CASSVGRVAGPYEQYF.

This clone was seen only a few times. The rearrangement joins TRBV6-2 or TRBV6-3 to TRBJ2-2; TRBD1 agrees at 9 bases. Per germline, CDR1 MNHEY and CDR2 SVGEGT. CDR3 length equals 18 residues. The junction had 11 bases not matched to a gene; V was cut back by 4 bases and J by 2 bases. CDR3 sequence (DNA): TGTGCCAGCAGTTCTTTCCCGGGACAGGGTTACAACACCGGGGAGCTGTTTTTT. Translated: CASSSFPGQGYNTGELFF.

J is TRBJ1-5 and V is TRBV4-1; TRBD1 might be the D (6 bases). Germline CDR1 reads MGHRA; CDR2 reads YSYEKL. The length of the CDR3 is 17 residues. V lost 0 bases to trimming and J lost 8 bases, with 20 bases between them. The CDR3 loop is CASSQEVRQVAVKPQHF. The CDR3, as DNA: TGCGCCAGCAGCCAAGAAGTTAGACAGGTCGCTGTTAAGCCCCAGCATTTT.

CDR3 DNA: TGTGCCAGCTCCCCCGGACTAGCGGGGCTCGAGCAGTACTTC. Translation: CASSPGLAGLEQYF. The rearrangement uses TRBV18 and TRBJ2-7, with 12 nucleotides matching TRBD2. Germline V gene data show CDR1 as KGHSH and CDR2 as LQKENI. The length of the CDR3 is 14 residues. Trimming removed 6 bases from V and 6 bases from J; junction bases left unmatched: 6.

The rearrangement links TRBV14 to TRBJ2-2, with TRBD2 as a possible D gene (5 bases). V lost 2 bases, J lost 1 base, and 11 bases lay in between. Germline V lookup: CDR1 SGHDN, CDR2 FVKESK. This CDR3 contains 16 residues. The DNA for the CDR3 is TGTGCCAGCAGCCAAAGCCCCGGGAAGAACACCGGGGAGCTGTTTTTT. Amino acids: CASSQSPGKNTGELFF.

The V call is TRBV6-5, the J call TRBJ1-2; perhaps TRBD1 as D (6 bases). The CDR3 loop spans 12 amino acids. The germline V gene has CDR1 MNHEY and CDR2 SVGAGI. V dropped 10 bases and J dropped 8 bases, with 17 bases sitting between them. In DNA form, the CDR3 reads TGTGCCATCGGACAGATAAGGGGGGGCTACACCTTC. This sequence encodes CAIGQIRGGYTF.

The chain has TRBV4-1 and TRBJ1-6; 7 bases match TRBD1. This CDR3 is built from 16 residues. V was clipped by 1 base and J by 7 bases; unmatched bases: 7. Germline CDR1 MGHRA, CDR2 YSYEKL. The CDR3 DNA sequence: TGCGCCAGCAGCCAAGTCCAACAGGGGTACAATTCACCCCTCCACTTT. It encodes CASSQVQQGYNSPLHF.